Below, 24 T cell receptor beta chains from the same sample are listed, as sequenced in a study of sequential checkpoint blockade in melanoma (dated by TCRdb to the late 2010s). The sample's treatment or condition label is to be understood as: randomized to nivolumab then ipilimumab (arm A) or the reverse (arm B). Receptor amplification or capture employed the immunoSEQ multiplex PCR assay. Held by TCRdb, this immuneACCESS table contains in-frame sequences only and omits some clones. Under half of the omission traces to an unresolved V gene where checked; the cause of the rest is unknown. Recorded for this sample are 35,000 to 40,000 clones; over 30% of them occurred a single time. Of the sample, 1.6% is held by the ten largest clones. The starting material was tumor tissue (inferred from file names), obtained from a patient given nivolumab and ipilimumab in sequence. The receptors here all came from a human donor with melanoma.

As concerns this clone: The identical CDR3 is also encoded by other nucleotide sequences in the sample. The rearrangement links TRBV5-1 to TRBJ2-2; weak D call: TRBD2 (6 bases). Germline CDR1 and CDR2: SGHRS and YFSETQ. CDR3 length: 15 residues. V lost 0 bases, J lost 0 bases, and 6 bases lay in between. The CDR3 DNA is TGCGCCAGCAGCTTGGGCGGGACGAACACCGGGGAGCTGTTTTTT. As protein: CASSLGGTNTGELFF.

In its sample, this clone was seen a few times. The chain has TRBV11-3 and TRBJ2-1, with D unresolved. Trimming shortened V by 5 bases and J by 3 bases, and 14 bases separated the two germline ends. The CDR3 contains 15 residues. CDR1 is SGHNT and CDR2 is YENEEA in the germline V gene. The CDR3 region has the DNA TGTGCCAGCAGCACCGACGCGATGGTCTACAATGAGCAGTTCTTC. Translation gives CASSTDAMVYNEQFF.

The gene calls are TRBV11-3 and TRBJ2-2, with TRBD2 identical over 9 bases. After removal of 5 bases from V and 0 bases from J, the junction contained 7 bases not matched to a gene. Looked up from germline, CDR1 is SGHNT and CDR2 is YENEEA. This CDR3 comprises 17 residues. The CDR3 is CASSPPGLAANTGELFF. CDR3 coding DNA: TGTGCCAGCAGCCCCCCGGGACTAGCTGCGAACACCGGGGAGCTGTTTTTT. Complete variable domain (other parts from reference TRBV11-3 and TRBJ2-2): EAGVVQSPRYKIIEKKQPVAFWCNPISGHNTLYWYLQNLGQGPELLIRYENEEAVDDSQLPKDRFSAERLKGVDSTLKIQPAELGDSAVYLCASSPPGLAANTGELFFGEGSRLTVL.

This clone was detected only a few times. This chain uses TRBV10-3 with TRBJ2-3; the match to TRBD2 covers 16 bases. V lost 6 bases, J lost 0 bases, and 6 bases stayed unmatched. The CDR3 loop spans 18 amino acids. CDR1 and CDR2 from the germline V gene are ENHRY and SYGVKD. This CDR3 is CAISEPGLAGGSTDTQYF. DNA for the CDR3: TGTGCCATCAGCGAACCGGGACTAGCGGGGGGGAGCACAGATACGCAGTATTTT.

The CDR3 nucleotides read TGTGCCAGCAGTCCCGGGACCGGCGGGGGCTACACCTTC. Translation gives CASSPGTGGGYTF. The chain joins TRBV28 to TRBJ1-2, with D perhaps matching TRBD1 (5 bases). The CDR3 is 13 residues long. V dropped 5 bases and J dropped 8 bases, with 15 bases sitting between them. Looked up from germline, CDR1 is MDHEN and CDR2 is SYDVKM.

This clone was found a few times. The chain links TRBV11-3 to TRBJ1-2, with 7 bases fitting TRBD1. This CDR3 spans 15 amino acids. Trimming removed 5 bases from V and 2 bases from J; junction bases left unmatched: 8. CDR1 and CDR2 (germline): SGHNT, YENEEA. Here the CDR3 reads CASSPQGGPNYGYTF. The CDR3, as DNA: TGTGCCAGCAGCCCCCAGGGGGGACCAAACTATGGCTACACCTTC.

This clone was counted only a few times. The chain employs TRBV12-5 and TRBJ2-1; TRBD1 is a possible D gene (5 bases). This CDR3 spans 15 amino acids. CDR1 is LGHNT, CDR2 FRNRAP, per germline. The CDR3 DNA follows: TGTGCCAGCAACTCTCAGCAAGGGGCCTACAATGAGCAGTTCTTC. Translating it yields CASNSQQGAYNEQFF. The variable domain in full, completed from reference TRBV12-5 and TRBJ2-1, reads DARVTQTPRHKVTEMGQEVTMRCQPILGHNTVFWYRQTMMQGLELLAYFRNRAPLDDSGMPKDRFSAEMPDATLATLKIQPSEPRDSAVYFCASNSQQGAYNEQFFGPGTRLTVL.

This chain links TRBV6-8 with TRBJ1-1; D is unresolved. This CDR3 is 14 amino acids long. Trimming cost V 4 bases and J 1 base, with 10 bases left between them. Germline loops: CDR1 MNHGY, CDR2 SAAAGT. DNA of the CDR3: TGTGCCAGCAGTTCCAGAGGTGGGAACACTGAAGCTTTCTTT. Its protein product is CASSSRGGNTEAFF.

This clone has a count of ten or more. The chain employs TRBV6-8 and TRBJ1-2, with 7 nucleotides matching TRBD1. The germline gives CDR1 MNHGY, CDR2 SAAAGT. The V and J ends lost 4 bases and 0 bases, in that order; junction bases with no gene match: 20. This CDR3 has 20 amino acids. CDR3 amino acids: CASSFYLGGTDRRANYGYTF. CDR3 nucleotide sequence: TGTGCCAGCAGTTTCTACCTCGGAGGGACAGACAGGCGAGCTAACTATGGCTACACCTTC.

The CDR3 sequence: CASSQGGPMNYGYTF. CDR3 nucleotide sequence: TGTGCCAGCAGCCAAGGGGGGCCTATGAACTATGGCTACACCTTC. V is TRBV14 and J is TRBJ1-2, with D possibly TRBD1 on 6 matching bases. This CDR3 has 15 residues. V was pared by 1 base and J by 2 bases, with 11 bases between. Germline CDR1 SGHDN, CDR2 FVKESK. Full variable domain (missing parts from reference TRBV14 and TRBJ1-2): EAGVTQFPSHSVIEKGQTVTLRCDPISGHDNLYWYRRVMGKEIKFLLHFVKESKQDESGMPNNRFLAERTGGTYSTLKVQPAELEDSGVYFCASSQGGPMNYGYTFGSGTRLTVV.

This clone was picked up a small number of times. This chain connects TRBV18 to TRBJ2-7; 11 bases match TRBD2. V was pared by 3 bases and J by 1 base, with 5 bases of the junction left unmatched. There are 16 residues in the CDR3. The germline V gene encodes CDR1 KGHSH and CDR2 LQKENI. The DNA for the CDR3 is TGTGCCAGCTCACCGTGGACTAGCGGGCTTTCCTACGAGCAGTACTTC. This gives the protein CASSPWTSGLSYEQYF.

This clone showed up just a few times. This rearrangement joins TRBV11-3 to TRBJ2-1; 8 nucleotides agree with TRBD1. The germline V gene has CDR1 SGHNT and CDR2 YENEEA. V lost 1 base and J lost 2; bases outside the gene matches: 4. The CDR3 extends over 16 amino acids. The CDR3 bases are TGTGCCAGCAGCTTAGGCAGGGGGCCTACCTACAATGAGCAGTTCTTC. Its translation: CASSLGRGPTYNEQFF.

The J gene is TRBJ2-5, the V gene TRBV5-1; TRBD1 agrees at 7 bases. The CDR3 runs to 14 residues. The J segment lost 5 bases and the V segment lost 0 bases, leaving 4 bases of the junction unmatched. Germline V gives CDR1 SGHRS, CDR2 YFSETQ. Here the CDR3 reads CASSLEGGWETQYF. CDR3 in DNA: TGCGCCAGCAGCTTGGAAGGGGGCTGGGAGACCCAGTACTTC. Together with reference TRBV5-1 and TRBJ2-5, the CDR3 gives the full variable domain: KAGVTQTPRYLIKTRGQQVTLSCSPISGHRSVSWYQQTPGQGLQFLFEYFSETQRNKGNFPGRFSGRQFSNSRSEMNVSTLELGDSALYLCASSLEGGWETQYFGPGTRLLVL.

The chain employs TRBV11-3 and TRBJ2-6; D unclear. The CDR3 spans 16 residues. Trimming pared 3 bases from V and 0 bases from J, leaving 9 bases between. Germline assignment: CDR1 SGHNT and CDR2 YENEEA. The CDR3 sequence is CASSFVKSSGANVLTF. The CDR3, as DNA: TGTGCCAGCAGCTTTGTGAAGTCCTCTGGGGCCAACGTCCTGACTTTC.

This clone has just a few counts. V usage is TRBV6-8 and J usage is TRBJ2-1; 7 bases line up with TRBD2. CDR3 length: 15 residues. J was trimmed by 6 bases and V by 5 bases; bases with no gene match: 10. Germline values: CDR1 MNHGY, CDR2 SAAAGT. Here the CDR3 reads CASSPGRGVSNEQFF. CDR3 DNA sequence: TGTGCCAGCAGTCCGGGGAGGGGAGTAAGCAATGAGCAGTTCTTC.

V gene TRBV18 combines with J gene TRBJ2-1; either TRBD1 or TRBD2 may fit D (5 bases each). V was cut by 1 base and J by 0 bases, with 19 bases left in between. The CDR3 runs to 19 residues. The germline V gene has CDR1 KGHSH and CDR2 LQKENI. The CDR3 DNA follows: TGTGCCAGCTCACCACGTGGGTCAGGGAGCGCAAGCTCCTACAATGAGCAGTTCTTC. Translation gives CASSPRGSGSASSYNEQFF.

This clone was found a few times. V gene TRBV11-3 combines with J gene TRBJ2-1; 13 bases agree with TRBD2. This CDR3 is 16 amino acids long. The germline gives CDR1 SGHNT, CDR2 YENEEA. V lost 7 bases and J lost 2; bases outside the gene matches: 5. The CDR3 loop reads CASTVGLAGAYNEQFF. The CDR3 DNA reads TGTGCCAGCACCGTAGGACTAGCGGGGGCCTACAATGAGCAGTTCTTC. Full variable domain (remainder filled in from reference TRBV11-3 and TRBJ2-1): EAGVVQSPRYKIIEKKQPVAFWCNPISGHNTLYWYLQNLGQGPELLIRYENEEAVDDSQLPKDRFSAERLKGVDSTLKIQPAELGDSAVYLCASTVGLAGAYNEQFFGPGTRLTVL.

This clone was detected only a few times. The chain has TRBV11-3 and TRBJ2-4; 13 nucleotides align to TRBD2. Losses at the gene ends were 3 bases for V and 14 bases for J; bases not matched to a gene: 7. The CDR3 length is 14 residues. Germline lookup yields CDR1 SGHNT and CDR2 YENEEA. The CDR3 nucleotides are TGTGCCAGCAGCTTCACTAGCGGGGGGGCCCAGGAGTACTTC. Its translation is CASSFTSGGAQEYF.

This clone was seen a handful of times. This chain uses TRBV9 with TRBJ2-3; D uncertain. The CDR3 sequence is 15 residues long. Germline CDR1 SGDLS, CDR2 YYNGEE. Trimming shortened V by 2 bases and J by 5 bases, and 15 bases separated the two germline ends. The DNA for the CDR3 is TGTGCCAGCAGCGTTCGAAATGGGTTCTTAGATACGCAGTATTTT. Its protein is CASSVRNGFLDTQYF.

This clone has a handful of counts. The genes are TRBV7-6 and TRBJ2-7; 13 bases line up with TRBD2. J was trimmed by 5 bases and V by 4 bases; bases with no gene match: 5. The germline V gene encodes CDR1 SGHVS and CDR2 FNYEAQ. This CDR3 spans 15 amino acids. CDR3 amino acids: CASSSSGLAGHEQYF. CDR3 bases: TGTGCCAGCAGCTCGTCGGGACTAGCGGGACACGAGCAGTACTTC.

The rearrangement uses TRBV11-3 and TRBJ1-1; TRBD1 matches 10 bases. The CDR3 loop spans 15 amino acids. The V gene end was trimmed by 3 bases and the J gene end by 7 bases; junction bases not matched to a gene: 8. Germline V lookup: CDR1 SGHNT, CDR2 YENEEA. The CDR3 nucleotides are TGTGCCAGCAGCTTTTTGACAGGGGGCTTTATTGAAGCTTTCTTT. This sequence encodes CASSFLTGGFIEAFF. Supplemented by reference TRBV11-3 and TRBJ1-1, the full variable domain reads EAGVVQSPRYKIIEKKQPVAFWCNPISGHNTLYWYLQNLGQGPELLIRYENEEAVDDSQLPKDRFSAERLKGVDSTLKIQPAELGDSAVYLCASSFLTGGFIEAFFGQGTRLTVV.

V and J are TRBV19 and TRBJ1-2; D uncertain. The germline gives CDR1 LNHDA, CDR2 SQIVND (reference sequence). This CDR3 is built from 14 residues. V was trimmed by 7 bases and J by 3 bases, leaving 15 bases between them. CDR3 bases: TGTGCCAGTACCCCGGACGGAACTCACTATGGCTACACCTTC. Its translation is CASTPDGTHYGYTF.

The chain is built from TRBV19 and TRBJ2-5; TRBD1 aligns across 8 bases. The length of the CDR3 is 16 residues. The germline CDR1 and CDR2 sequences are LNHDA and SQIVND (reference sequence). V shed 6 bases, J shed 7 bases, and the junction held 16 bases outside the gene matches. The CDR3 spells CASRARTGNLFGTQYF. In DNA, the CDR3 is TGTGCCAGTAGGGCTAGGACAGGGAATCTGTTCGGGACCCAGTACTTC.

V gene TRBV5-1 combines with J gene TRBJ1-1; a weak D match, TRBD1 (6 bases). In germline, CDR1 is SGHRS, CDR2 YFSETQ. The CDR3 is made up of 16 amino acids. Trimming pared 0 bases from V and 0 bases from J, leaving 12 bases between. Here the CDR3 DNA reads TGCGCCAGCAGCTTGGAGGGACATGACCTGAACACTGAAGCTTTCTTT. This gives the protein CASSLEGHDLNTEAFF.